This T cell receptor beta chain was profiled in a study of T-cell reconstitution after alpha-beta-depleted transplantation in children. The sample holds a few counts of this clonotype. Unique molecular identifiers featured in how the TCRbeta library was prepared. TCRdb reprocessed the PCR reads via MiXCR and lists one record per CDR3 protein. The table records roughly 500,000 distinct CDR3 sequences, 32% of them present only once. Trimming pared 5 bases from V and 6 bases from J, leaving 9 bases between. The germline gives CDR1 GTSNPN, CDR2 SVGIG (reference sequence). The CDR3 loop spans 11 amino acids.

V is TRBV30 and J is TRBJ2-3; D uncertain. The input for sequencing was PBMCs from the stem cell graft donor, taken from the stem cell graft. This receptor was identified in a human donor who donated a stem cell graft to a child with aplastic anemia. This CDR3 is CAWGVGDTQYF. The DNA of the CDR3 is TGTGCCTGGGGGGTCGGCGATACGCAGTATTTT.